The present T cell receptor beta chain was sequenced within a study of graft-versus-host responses after intestinal transplantation. Study summary: Uniformly, recipients were administered anti-thymocyte globulin induction with subsequent tacrolimus and steroids for around 3 years.

The assay was immunoSEQ multiplex PCR, and TCRdb's table has in-frame clones only and misses some. The sample lists more than 100,000 clones, 93% seen once, with roughly 1.2% in the top ten. Comments on this clone: Its antigen remains unknown.

The V gene's germline CDR1 is SGHRS and CDR2 YFSETQ. Trimming removed 1 base from V and 4 bases from J, with 15 bases in between. This CDR3 has 15 residues. Study-wide results and caveats: Peak circulating GvH clone levels were associated with early post-transplant HvG declines.

The specimen was unstimulated CD8+ T cells sorted from spleen or lymph node cells, collected before intestinal transplant. The source of this sequence is a human donor who received an intestinal transplant. The chain recombines TRBV5-1 with TRBJ2-7; tentatively, D is TRBD1 or TRBD2 (7 bases each). The CDR3 protein is CASSLWAGGEYEQYF. DNA of the CDR3: TGCGCCAGCAGCTTGTGGGCAGGGGGGGAGTACGAGCAGTACTTC.